The 2 T cell receptor beta chains presented below share a single source sample, sequenced in a study of blood T cell repertoires in COVID-19. Profiled with immunoSEQ multiplex PCR; TCRdb holds only in-frame clones, not every one. The top ten hold 2% to 2.5% of the sample, which has about 260,000 clones, more than 70% seen once. The sample was peripheral blood. These TCRs come from a woman aged 50 to 65 with acute or convalescent COVID-19.

The chain employs TRBV3-1 (or the pseudogene TRBV3-2) and TRBJ1-1; D gene uncertain. CDR1 is LGHDT and CDR2 is YNNKEL in the germline V gene (reference sequence). Trimming left V 2 bases short and J 2 bases short, with 9 bases between. This CDR3 has 14 residues. CDR3 bases: TGTGCCAGCAGCCAATGGCGGGAAAACACTGAAGCTTTCTTT. Protein: CASSQWRENTEAFF.

The V gene is TRBV7-6, the J gene TRBJ1-2; D unresolved. The CDR3 has 13 residues. From germline, CDR1 is SGHVS and CDR2 FNYEAQ. Trimming pared 5 bases from V and 4 bases from J, leaving 11 bases between. The CDR3, as DNA: TGTGCCAGCAGCCCTGACGGAGCCTATGGCTACACCTTC. It encodes CASSPDGAYGYTF.